This T cell receptor (beta chain) was captured by sequencing in a study of cytomegalovirus exposure and HLA in healthy donors. On the study more broadly: From donors who were HLA-typed, an early data release held approximately 80 million unique TCRs. Study-level findings and limits: According to an earlier analysis, most TCR beta V segments yielded productive rearrangements about 90% or about 30% of the time. Further analysis, carried out later, found HLA-associated TCR beta chains more clonally expanded than equally common other chains.

Primers for the PCR totalled 60 Vbeta and 13 Jbeta. Sequenced by immunoSEQ multiplex PCR; TCRdb stores in-frame clones only, minus some. In the table there are 95,000 to 110,000 clones, 60% to 80% of which are singletons. Trimming stripped 0 bases from V and 5 bases from J, with 14 bases between. This CDR3 is 16 amino acids long. The germline V gene encodes CDR1 SGHDT and CDR2 YYEEEE. Regarding this clone: Its antigen is unknown.

This chain uses TRBV5-6 with TRBJ1-4, with a weak D call TRBD1 (6 bases). The sample comprised PBMCs. The clonotype originates from a man in his fifties or sixties in good health and CMV-seropositive. The CDR3 DNA reads as TGTGCCAGCAGCTTGGGCCCAGGGGCCGGGAATGAAAAACTGTTTTTT. Translated: CASSLGPGAGNEKLFF.